The entry below gives a single T cell receptor beta chain sequence along with its context. Its antigen remains unidentified. The sample is drawn from a study of T-cell reconstitution after alpha-beta-depleted transplantation in children. The CDR3 has 15 residues. The junction had 12 bases not matched to a gene; V was cut back by 2 bases and J by 6 bases. The germline gives CDR1 DFQATT, CDR2 SNEGSKA (reference sequence). During its preparation, the TCRbeta library received unique molecular identifiers. Via MiXCR, TCRdb re-called the PCR reads, giving one row per CDR3 protein. The sample shows hundreds of thousands of distinct CDR3 sequences, 10% to 15% of them seen only once. Study results and limitations: Roughly two months post-transplant, alpha-beta T cells reportedly originated from several hundred graft clones that had expanded. From newly produced T cells came most of the T-cell counts and diversity one year after transplant. Surviving recipient T cells and intrathymic progenitors accounted for some patients' high TCRbeta diversity at day 60.

This specimen consisted of PBMCs, mostly from graft donor cells, obtained 360 days after TCRalphabeta/CD19-depleted stem cell transplant. The chain employs TRBV20-1 and TRBJ1-2; 7 bases match TRBD1. The source of this sequence is a male patient younger than 18 who had a stem cell transplant for acute myeloid leukemia, so the T cells may come from the graft donor. The chain's CDR3 is CSARPQGGPEDGYTF. Written as DNA, the CDR3 is TGCAGTGCTAGACCTCAGGGGGGGCCAGAGGATGGCTACACCTTC.